Below are 5 T cell receptor beta chains sequenced from a single sample in a study of T cells in localized non-small cell lung cancer. Clones were read by immunoSEQ multiplex PCR, and TCRdb kept only the in-frame ones, dropping some. The sample has 2,000 to 2,500 clones, about 24% seen once; the top ten hold 15% to 19%. Sequenced material: normal lung tissue next to the tumor, taken before any cancer treatment. Every receptor here comes from a woman aged 40-69 years with stage I lung adenocarcinoma.

The rearrangement links TRBV9 to TRBJ1-3; TRBD1 is a possible D gene (6 bases). Germline V CDR1 and CDR2: SGDLS, YYNGEE. The CDR3 runs 17 residues. V was shortened by 0 bases and J by 0 bases, with 13 bases between the two germline ends. CDR3 coding DNA: TGTGCCAGCAGCGTAGGAGGGCAGGGGATCTCTGGAAACACCATATATTTT. This gives the protein CASSVGGQGISGNTIYF. Full variable domain (missing parts from reference TRBV9 and TRBJ1-3): DSGVTQTPKHLITATGQRVTLRCSPRSGDLSVYWYQQSLDQGLQFLIQYYNGEERAKGNILERFSAQQFPDLHSELNLSSLELGDSALYFCASSVGGQGISGNTIYFGEGSWLTVV.

This chain uses TRBV19 with TRBJ1-1, with a possible D match to TRBD1 (6 bases). CDR3 length: 16 amino acids. The V end was cut by 6 bases, the J end by 1 base, with 18 bases between. Germline loops: CDR1 LNHDA, CDR2 SQIVND (reference sequence). CDR3 sequence (DNA): TGTGCCAGTAGACCCCCAGGGGCCCAGGCGAACACTGAAGCTTTCTTT. This encodes CASRPPGAQANTEAFF.

The chain joins TRBV25-1 to TRBJ1-2; D gene ambiguous. This CDR3 region has 14 residues. V lost 0 bases to trimming and J lost 5 bases, with 10 bases between them. CDR1 and CDR2 from the germline V gene are MGHDK and SYGVNS. The CDR3 DNA reads TGTGCCAGCAGTGAATATCCCGACATGTATGGCTACACCTTC. Its translation is CASSEYPDMYGYTF.

The rearrangement uses TRBV30 and TRBJ1-2; D ambiguous. This CDR3 contains 15 residues. V lost 1 base and J lost 7, with 19 bases in between. Germline V lookup: CDR1 GTSNPN, CDR2 SVGIG (reference sequence). The CDR3 nucleotides read TGTGCCTGGAGTGAGGCGGGGAGCCGTAGCCGTGGCTACACCTTC. It yields the protein CAWSEAGSRSRGYTF.

The DNA for the CDR3 is TGTGCCAGCAGCGTCCTTTCACGGAGCTCCTACAATGAGCAGTTCTTC. Residues: CASSVLSRSSYNEQFF. The J gene is TRBJ2-1, the V gene TRBV9; D is unresolved. The CDR3 sequence is 16 residues long. Germline CDR1 is SGDLS and CDR2 is YYNGEE. V lost 2 bases and J 0 bases, leaving 12 bases between the germline ends.